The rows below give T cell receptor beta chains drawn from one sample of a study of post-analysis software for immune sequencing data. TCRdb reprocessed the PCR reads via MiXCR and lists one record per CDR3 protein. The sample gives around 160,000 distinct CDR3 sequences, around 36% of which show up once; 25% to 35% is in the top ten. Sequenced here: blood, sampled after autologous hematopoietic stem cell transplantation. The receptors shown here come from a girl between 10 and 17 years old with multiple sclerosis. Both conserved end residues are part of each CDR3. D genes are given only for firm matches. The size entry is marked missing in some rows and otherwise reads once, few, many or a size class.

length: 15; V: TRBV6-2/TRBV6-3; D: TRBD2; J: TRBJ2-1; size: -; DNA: TGTGCCAGCAGTTATAGGGGACTAGCGGGGAATGAGCAGTTCTTC; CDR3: CASSYRGLAGNEQFF
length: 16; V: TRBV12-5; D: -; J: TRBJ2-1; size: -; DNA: TGTGCTAGTGGTTTGGGGGAGTCGAGCTCCTACAATGAGCAGTTCTTC; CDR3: CASGLGESSSYNEQFF
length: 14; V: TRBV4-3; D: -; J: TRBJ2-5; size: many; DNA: TGCGCCAGCAGCCAAGAAGTGGGGTTAGAGACCCAGTACTTC; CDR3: CASSQEVGLETQYF
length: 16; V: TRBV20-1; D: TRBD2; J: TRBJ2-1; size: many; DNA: TGCAGTGCCCGAAAAGCCTCTAGCGGGATCGGTAATGAGCAGTTCTTC; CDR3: CSARKASSGIGNEQFF
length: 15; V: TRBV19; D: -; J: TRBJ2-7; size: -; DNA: TGTGCCAGTAGTAGTAGGGCCAGGCGGAGCTACGAGCAGTACTTC; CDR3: CASSSRARRSYEQYF
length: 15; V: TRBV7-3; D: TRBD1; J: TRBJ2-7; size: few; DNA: TGTGCCAGCAGCACCACCGGGACAGGGAACTACGAGCAGTACTTC; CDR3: CASSTTGTGNYEQYF
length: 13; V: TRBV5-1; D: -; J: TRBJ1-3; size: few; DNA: TGCGCCAGCAGCACTCAAACAGGAAACACCATATATTTT; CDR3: CASSTQTGNTIYF
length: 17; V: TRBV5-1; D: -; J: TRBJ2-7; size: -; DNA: TGCGCCAGCAGCTCGGAATTCCTCAGACAGGGACTCTACGAGCAGTACTTC; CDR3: CASSSEFLRQGLYEQYF
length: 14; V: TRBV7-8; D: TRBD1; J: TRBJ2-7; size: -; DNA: TGTGCCAGCAGCTTGGGGACAGGGGGAGGGGGGCAGTACTTC; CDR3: CASSLGTGGGGQYF
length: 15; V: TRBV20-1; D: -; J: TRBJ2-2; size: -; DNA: TGCAGTGCTAGAGCGGGCGGTCGGGACACCGGGGAGCTGTTTTTT; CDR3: CSARAGGRDTGELFF
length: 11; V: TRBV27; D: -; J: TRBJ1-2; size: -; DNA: TGTGCCAGCAGTTCTGGGGATGGCTACACCTTC; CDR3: CASSSGDGYTF
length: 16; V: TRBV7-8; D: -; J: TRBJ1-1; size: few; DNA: TGTGCCAGCAGCCCTGAGGGGGGGCCAAGGAACACTGAAGCTTTCTTT; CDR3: CASSPEGGPRNTEAFF
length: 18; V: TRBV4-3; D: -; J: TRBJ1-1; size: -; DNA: TGCGCCAGCAGCCAAAATCCGACGGGGGATGTAATGAACACTGAAGCTTTCTTT; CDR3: CASSQNPTGDVMNTEAFF
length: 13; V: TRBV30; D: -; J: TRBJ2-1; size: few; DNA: TGTGCCTGGAGGACATCGCGGGGCAATGAGCAGTTCTTC; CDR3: CAWRTSRGNEQFF
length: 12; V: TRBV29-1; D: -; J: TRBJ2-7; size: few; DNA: TGCAGCGTAATCCGCGGGAACAGCGAGCAGTACTTC; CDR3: CSVIRGNSEQYF
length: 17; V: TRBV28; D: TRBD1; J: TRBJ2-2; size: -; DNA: TGTGCCAGCAGCATCCAGGGGACAGGGGAGAGCACCGGGGAGCTGTTTTTT; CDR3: CASSIQGTGESTGELFF
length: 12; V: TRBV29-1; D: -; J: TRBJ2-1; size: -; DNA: TGCAGCGGTGAGGGTCTGGGAAATGAGCAGTTCTTC; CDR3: CSGEGLGNEQFF
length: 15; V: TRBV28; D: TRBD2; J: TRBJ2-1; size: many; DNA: TGTGCCAGCAGTTCCCTAGCGGGAGGGCGGTCGGGGGAGTTCTTC; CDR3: CASSSLAGGRSGEFF
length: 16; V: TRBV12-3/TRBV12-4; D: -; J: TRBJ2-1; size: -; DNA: TGTGCCAGCAGTTTAGGTCGGCTAGTCGGGTCCACTGAGCAGTTCTTC; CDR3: CASSLGRLVGSTEQFF
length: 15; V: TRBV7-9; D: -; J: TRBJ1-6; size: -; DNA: TGTGCCAGCAGCCGGCAGGCGGCGAGTAATTCACCCCTCCACTTT; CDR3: CASSRQAASNSPLHF
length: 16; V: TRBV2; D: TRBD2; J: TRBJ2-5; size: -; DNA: TGTGCCAGCAGCGACAGAGCGGGAGGGATATACAATGAGCAGTACTTC; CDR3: CASSDRAGGIYNEQYF
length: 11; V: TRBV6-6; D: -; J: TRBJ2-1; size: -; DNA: TGTGCCAGCCGAACCTACAATGAGCAGTTCTTC; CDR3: CASRTYNEQFF
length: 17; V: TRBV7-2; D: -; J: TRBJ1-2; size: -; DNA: TGTGCCAGCAGCTTAAGGTCCACAGGTTTCGGAAACTATGGCTACACCTTC; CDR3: CASSLRSTGFGNYGYTF